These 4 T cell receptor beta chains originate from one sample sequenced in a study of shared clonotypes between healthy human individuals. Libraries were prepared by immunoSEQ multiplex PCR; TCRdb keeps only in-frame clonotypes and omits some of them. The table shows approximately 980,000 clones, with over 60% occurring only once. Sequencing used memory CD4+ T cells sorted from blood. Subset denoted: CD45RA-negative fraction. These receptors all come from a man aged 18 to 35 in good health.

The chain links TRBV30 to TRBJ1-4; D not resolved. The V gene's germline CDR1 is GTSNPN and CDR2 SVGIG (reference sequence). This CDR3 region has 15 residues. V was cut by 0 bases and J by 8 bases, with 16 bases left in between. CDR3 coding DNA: TGTGCCTGGAGTGTACATAAGGTGGAGAGGGAAAAACTGTTTTTT. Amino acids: CAWSVHKVEREKLFF.

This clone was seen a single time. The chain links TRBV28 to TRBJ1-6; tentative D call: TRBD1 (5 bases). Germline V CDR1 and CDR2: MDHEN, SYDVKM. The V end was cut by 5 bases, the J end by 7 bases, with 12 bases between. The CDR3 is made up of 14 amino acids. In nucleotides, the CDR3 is TGTGCCAGCAGTCCCCTTGGGGGGAATTCACCCCTCCACTTT. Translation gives CASSPLGGNSPLHF.

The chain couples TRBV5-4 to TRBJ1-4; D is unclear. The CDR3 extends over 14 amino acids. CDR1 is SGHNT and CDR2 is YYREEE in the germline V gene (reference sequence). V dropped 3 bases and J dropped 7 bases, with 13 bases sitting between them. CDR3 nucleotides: TGTGCCAGCAGCTCCACCGGGTCTACTGAAAAACTGTTTTTT. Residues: CASSSTGSTEKLFF.

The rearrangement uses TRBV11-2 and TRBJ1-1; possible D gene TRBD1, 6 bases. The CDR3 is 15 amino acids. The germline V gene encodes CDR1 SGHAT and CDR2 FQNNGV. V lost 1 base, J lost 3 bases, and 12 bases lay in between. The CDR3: CASSLVNREDTEAFF. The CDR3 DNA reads TGTGCCAGCAGCTTAGTCAACAGGGAGGACACTGAAGCTTTCTTT.